What follows describes a single T cell receptor beta chain. The record originates from a study of blood T cell repertoires in COVID-19. Study as a whole: COVID-19 samples, acute and convalescent, were from the United States, Italy and Spain. T cells, B-cell-depleted T cells, or PBMCs supplied cDNA or gDNA.

Under the authors' procedure: Reference gene primer amplification gave nucleated cell count estimates. Sequenced by immunoSEQ multiplex PCR; TCRdb stores in-frame clones only, minus some. D and trimming were read from the DNA, whereas the V and J calls and clone size are those reported in that table. The repertoire consists of about 70,000 clones, with around 80% occurring once and the leading ten covering 15% to 19%. This CDR3 is built from 20 residues. The specimen was peripheral blood. This chain uses TRBV21-1 with TRBJ2-5; the D call TRBD2 from the table was never checked on the DNA. TRBV21-1 is classified as a pseudogene. The receptor was isolated from a man older than 75 with acute or convalescent COVID-19. In DNA, the CDR3 is TGTGCCAGCAGCAAAGACCCGTCCAGCGGGGGGGGGCTTACCCAAGAGACCCAGTACTTC. Residues: CASSKDPSSGGGLTQETQYF.